The next 28 T cell receptor beta chains were all read from a single sample in a study of blood T cell repertoires in COVID-19 (dated by TCRdb to the early 2020s). The library came from the immunoSEQ multiplex PCR assay. Not all clones reach the TCRdb copy of this immuneACCESS table, which keeps in-frame sequences only. Checked studies attribute under half of the gap to unresolved V genes and leave the rest unexplained. The sample table shows some 30,000 clones, and 80% to 90% are seen once. The top ten hold around half of the sample. The sequenced sample consisted of peripheral blood. These receptor sequences come from a human donor with acute or convalescent COVID-19. The donor label of this sample is uncertain.

Details on this clone: One end of the junction does not line up with germline, which may come from a read error. This chain links TRBV12-3 or TRBV12-4 with TRBJ2-2; D perhaps matches TRBD1 (7 bases). CDR3 size: 13 residues. The CDR3 protein is CASSKTRQGGLFF. CDR3 nucleotide sequence: TGTGCCAGCAGTAAAACGCGGCAGGGGGGGCTGTTTTTT.

V gene TRBV7-2 combines with J gene TRBJ2-7; a possible D gene is TRBD1 (6 bases). Germline V gene data show CDR1 as SGHTA and CDR2 as FQGNSA. Trimming stripped 3 bases from V and 0 bases from J, with 12 bases between. The CDR3 consists of 15 residues. CDR3 sequence: CASSFGQPSSYEQYF. The CDR3, as DNA: TGTGCCAGCAGCTTCGGACAGCCGAGCTCCTACGAGCAGTACTTC. Variable domain in full (rest from reference TRBV7-2 and TRBJ2-7): GAGVSQSPSNKVTEKGKDVELRCDPISGHTALYWYRQSLGQGLEFLIYFQGNSAPDKSGLPSDRFSAERTGGSVSTLTIQRTQQEDSAVYLCASSFGQPSSYEQYFGPGTRLTVT.

The J gene is TRBJ1-3, the V gene TRBV2; 9 bases fit TRBD1. The CDR3 spans 19 residues. V lost 6 bases, J lost 6 bases, and 21 bases stayed unmatched. Germline V gene data show CDR1 as SNHLY and CDR2 as FYNNEI. CDR3 protein: CASSEFATGTGSPLNTIYF. The CDR3 DNA sequence: TGTGCCAGCAGCGAATTTGCGACCGGGACAGGGTCCCCCCTAAACACCATATATTTT.

The genes are TRBV24-1 and TRBJ2-7, with 9 bases fitting TRBD1. This CDR3 comprises 15 residues. V lost 3 bases, J lost 3 bases, and 5 bases stayed unmatched. Germline CDR1 is KGHDR and CDR2 is SFDVKD. CDR3 sequence: CATSDTGGADYEQYF. The CDR3 DNA is TGTGCCACCAGTGATACAGGGGGCGCCGACTACGAGCAGTACTTC.

This chain uses TRBV5-5 with TRBJ2-7; 9 bases line up with TRBD2. The trim removed 0 bases at V and 0 bases at J, leaving 10 bases unmatched. CDR1 is SGHKS, CDR2 YYEKEE, per germline (reference sequence). The CDR3 extends over 18 amino acids. CDR3 residues: CASSLEFSGGVSSYEQYF. As DNA, the CDR3 is TGTGCCAGCAGCTTGGAATTTAGCGGGGGTGTGAGCTCCTACGAGCAGTACTTC. Based on the CDR3 plus reference TRBV5-5 and TRBJ2-7, the full variable domain is DAGVTQSPTHLIKTRGQQVTLRCSPISGHKSVSWYQQVLGQGPQFIFQYYEKEERGRGNFPDRFSARQFPNYSSELNVNALLLGDSALYLCASSLEFSGGVSSYEQYFGPGTRLTVT.

This sequence joins TRBV19 and TRBJ2-5, with TRBD2 identical over 11 bases. The V gene's germline CDR1 is LNHDA and CDR2 SQIVND (reference sequence). The CDR3 sequence is 15 residues long. V was clipped by 8 bases and J by 2 bases; unmatched bases: 7. Written as DNA, the CDR3 is TGTGCCAGTGGAGACGTAGCGGGGGGGCAAGAGACCCAGTACTTC. This translates into CASGDVAGGQETQYF.

The rearrangement joins TRBV4-1 to TRBJ1-5; D might be TRBD1 (6 bases). The germline CDR1 and CDR2 sequences are MGHRA and YSYEKL. V was pared by 1 base and J by 6 bases, with 7 bases between. This CDR3 spans 13 amino acids. This CDR3 reads CASSQVQGQPQHF. The CDR3 DNA follows: TGCGCCAGCAGCCAAGTACAGGGTCAGCCCCAGCATTTT.

The V call is TRBV6-5, the J call TRBJ1-1, with a tentative D call TRBD1 (6 bases). This CDR3 region has 14 residues. Germline CDR1 reads MNHEY; CDR2 reads SVGAGI. The V and J ends lost 4 bases and 3 bases respectively, with 12 bases between them. As DNA, the CDR3 is TGTGCCAGCAGTTTACAGGGTAGACACACTGAAGCTTTCTTT. Protein: CASSLQGRHTEAFF.

The rearrangement links TRBV14 to TRBJ2-7; maybe TRBD2 (6 bases). V lost 7 bases and J 2 bases, leaving 12 bases between the germline ends. This CDR3 is built from 13 residues. Germline V gives CDR1 SGHDN, CDR2 FVKESK. CDR3 protein: CASKGRGTYEQYF. In DNA, the CDR3 is TGTGCCAGCAAGGGACGGGGGACCTACGAGCAGTACTTC.

The chain employs TRBV7-8 and TRBJ1-1; 7 nucleotides align to TRBD1. CDR1 is SGHVS and CDR2 is FQNEAQ in the germline V gene. CDR3 length equals 16 residues. The J segment lost 5 bases and the V segment lost 4 bases, leaving 13 bases of the junction unmatched. The CDR3 sequence: CASSSHSLTGLTEAFF. The CDR3 DNA reads TGTGCCAGCAGCTCGCACTCGCTGACAGGGCTGACTGAAGCTTTCTTT.

V and J are TRBV5-1 and TRBJ1-1, with 9 bases fitting TRBD1. This CDR3 is 18 amino acids long. V lost 4 bases to trimming and J lost 1 base; unmatched junction nucleotides: 14. Per the germline V gene, CDR1 is SGHRS and CDR2 is YFSETQ. CDR3 residues: CASSPVGTGRAWNTEAFF. The CDR3 DNA sequence: TGCGCCAGCAGCCCCGTAGGGACAGGGCGGGCTTGGAACACTGAAGCTTTCTTT.

This chain links TRBV6-2 or TRBV6-3 with TRBJ2-3; 11 positions match TRBD2. Germline CDR1 reads MNHEY; CDR2 reads SVGEGT. With 5 bases clipped from V and 8 bases from J, the junction kept 18 bases outside the gene matches. The CDR3 is 18 residues long. In nucleotides, the CDR3 is TGTGCCAGCAGTCCAATCCTACTAGCGGGAGAACATAGGGGTACGCAGTATTTT. This gives the protein CASSPILLAGEHRGTQYF.

This chain joins TRBV30 and TRBJ2-2, with D uncertain. Germline loops: CDR1 GTSNPN, CDR2 SVGIG (reference sequence). With 3 bases removed from V and 0 bases from J, the gap between germline ends came to 8 bases. CDR3 length: 14 residues. The CDR3 bases are TGTGCCTGGAGACGGTACGCGAACACCGGGGAGCTGTTTTTT. Translating gives CAWRRYANTGELFF.

This rearrangement joins TRBV2 to TRBJ2-6, with TRBD1 identical over 9 bases. Germline V gene data show CDR1 as SNHLY and CDR2 as FYNNEI. CDR3 length equals 16 residues. Unmatched junction bases numbered 4, after V lost 7 bases and J lost 0 bases. In DNA form, the CDR3 reads TGTGCCAGCATACAGGGGGCTGGCTCTGGGGCCAACGTCCTGACTTTC. Translation gives CASIQGAGSGANVLTF.

The CDR3 coding sequence is TGTGCCAGCAGCGAGCCGAGGGTGGGCACAGATACGCAGTATTTT. It yields the protein CASSEPRVGTDTQYF. The chain employs TRBV9 and TRBJ2-3, with D maybe TRBD2 (5 bases). The CDR3 has 15 residues. V lost 3 bases to trimming and J lost 1 base, with 12 bases between them. Germline CDR1 is SGDLS and CDR2 is YYNGEE.

V usage is TRBV7-2 and J usage is TRBJ2-7; 7 bases fit TRBD1. The V gene end was trimmed by 4 bases and the J gene end by 4 bases; junction bases not matched to a gene: 7. This CDR3 has 14 amino acids. Germline V gene sequence: CDR1 SGHTA, CDR2 FQGNSA. The DNA for the CDR3 is TGTGCCAGCAGCTCGGGACAGTACGAATACGAGCAGTACTTC. Translating it yields CASSSGQYEYEQYF.

The chain recombines TRBV6-4 with TRBJ2-1; TRBD2 matches 11 bases. Germline V gene sequence: CDR1 MRHNA, CDR2 SNTAGT. J was trimmed by 5 bases and V by 1 base; bases with no gene match: 4. The CDR3 contains 16 residues. The CDR3 nucleotides are TGTGCCAGCAGTGACTTTGGGACTAGCGGTCACAATGAGCAGTTCTTC. The encoded protein is CASSDFGTSGHNEQFF.

This sequence joins TRBV29-1 and TRBJ1-3; unclear D gene. CDR1 SQVTM and CDR2 ANQGSEA come from the germline V gene. This CDR3 spans 14 amino acids. V was clipped by 3 bases and J by 0 bases, with 9 bases between them. The CDR3 bases are TGCAGCGTTGATAGCACCAGCTCTGGAAACACCATATATTTT. This translates into CSVDSTSSGNTIYF. The whole variable domain, remainder taken from reference TRBV29-1 and TRBJ1-3, is SAVISQKPSRDICQRGTSLTIQCQVDSQVTMMFWYRQQPGQSLTLIATANQGSEATYESGFVIDKFPISRPNLTFSTLTVSNMSPEDSSIYLCSVDSTSSGNTIYFGEGSWLTVV.

A remark on this clone: At one boundary the junction diverges from the germline segment, which might be a read error. The rearrangement uses TRBV20-1 and TRBJ2-2, with D perhaps matching TRBD1 (5 bases). Per germline, CDR1 DFQATT and CDR2 SNEGSKA (reference sequence). CDR3 size: 11 residues. The CDR3 DNA reads TGCAGTGCTACCAGGGCCGGTGAGCTGTTTTTT. Translating it yields CSATRAGELFF.

V and J are TRBV5-1 and TRBJ1-1; 7 bases match TRBD1. The CDR3 is 15 amino acids. From germline, CDR1 is SGHRS and CDR2 YFSETQ. Trimming removed 4 bases from V and 0 bases from J; junction bases left unmatched: 6. CDR3 protein: CASSPDRFLNTEAFF. The CDR3 bases are TGCGCCAGCAGCCCGGACAGGTTTTTGAACACTGAAGCTTTCTTT.

The chain recombines TRBV30 with TRBJ1-5, with unresolved D. Trimming took off 4 bases at V and 6 bases at J, with 13 bases between the two ends. This CDR3 is built from 13 residues. From germline, CDR1 is GTSNPN and CDR2 SVGIG (reference sequence). CDR3 bases: TGTGCCTGGACCCGACATCCAGGTCAGCCCCAGCATTTT. Protein sequence: CAWTRHPGQPQHF.

The J gene is TRBJ2-5, the V gene TRBV7-3; the match to TRBD2 covers 8 bases. Germline V CDR1 and CDR2: SGHTA, FQGTGA. Germline trimming cut 1 base from V and 1 base from J; bases unmatched to any gene: 5. The CDR3 runs to 16 residues. CDR3 loop: CASSLRAGATQETQYF. The CDR3, as DNA: TGTGCCAGCAGCTTAAGAGCGGGGGCGACCCAAGAGACCCAGTACTTC. Full variable domain (remainder filled in from reference TRBV7-3 and TRBJ2-5): GAGVSQTPSNKVTEKGKYVELRCDPISGHTALYWYRQSLGQGPEFLIYFQGTGAADDSGLPNDRFFAVRPEGSVSTLKIQRTERGDSAVYLCASSLRAGATQETQYFGPGTRLLVL.

This clone was observed a handful of times. The genes are TRBV2 and TRBJ2-3; 16 bases are shared with TRBD2. The J segment lost 0 bases and the V segment lost 6 bases, leaving 12 bases of the junction unmatched. The CDR3 loop spans 20 amino acids. Germline V lookup: CDR1 SNHLY, CDR2 FYNNEI. This CDR3 is CASSWGLAGGPRGSTDTQYF. In DNA, the CDR3 is TGTGCCAGCAGCTGGGGACTAGCGGGAGGGCCGAGGGGTAGCACAGATACGCAGTATTTT.

The gene calls are TRBV18 and TRBJ1-6, with TRBD1 identical over 9 bases. V lost 6 bases, J lost 8 bases, and 14 bases stayed unmatched. Germline values: CDR1 KGHSH, CDR2 LQKENI. This CDR3 comprises 17 residues. CDR3 residues: CASSQTHLGQGDSPLHF. DNA of the CDR3: TGTGCCAGCTCGCAGACTCATTTGGGACAGGGAGATTCACCCCTCCACTTT.

V gene TRBV18 combines with J gene TRBJ2-1; the D gene is possibly TRBD2 (7 bases). Germline CDR1 KGHSH, CDR2 LQKENI. This CDR3 is built from 14 residues. V dropped 6 bases and J dropped 10 bases, with 19 bases sitting between them. CDR3 region: CASSLAGADSEQFF. The CDR3 nucleotides are TGTGCCAGCTCCCTCGCGGGGGCCGATTCGGAGCAGTTCTTC.

The chain links TRBV3-1 (or the pseudogene TRBV3-2) to TRBJ2-3; 7 bases map to TRBD1. The CDR3 consists of 15 residues. Germline CDR1 reads LGHDT; CDR2 reads YNNKEL (reference sequence). Trimming at V came to 4 bases and at J to 1 base, leaving 5 bases not matched to a gene. The CDR3 nucleotides read TGTGCCAGCAGCCGACGACAGGGAGGCACAGATACGCAGTATTTT. It specifies CASSRRQGGTDTQYF.

The V and J genes are TRBV7-9 and TRBJ2-7; weak D call: TRBD2 (5 bases). Trimming removed 3 bases at V and 1 base at J, with 13 bases between. The CDR3 has 15 residues. Germline lookup yields CDR1 SEHNR and CDR2 FQNEAQ (reference sequence). In DNA, the CDR3 is TGTGCCAGCAGCTTTATCGGCGGGCGGTCCTACGAGCAGTACTTC. Translated: CASSFIGGRSYEQYF.

This clone appeared once. J is TRBJ2-1 and V is TRBV2; 13 nucleotides match TRBD2. Per germline, CDR1 SNHLY and CDR2 FYNNEI. This CDR3 contains 15 residues. The V and J ends lost 7 bases and 5 bases, in that order; junction bases with no gene match: 5. The CDR3 protein is CASIRTSGGHNEQFF. In nucleotides, the CDR3 is TGTGCCAGCATCAGGACTAGCGGGGGCCACAATGAGCAGTTCTTC.